This TCR beta chain was recorded in a study of vaccination and CD4 T cells after COVID-19. CDR3 length equals 13 residues. V was cut by 0 bases and J by 7 bases, with 7 bases left in between. Germline CDR1 is SGHAT and CDR2 is FQNNGV. Noted treatment: roughly 11-day PBMC culture with coronavirus spike peptide pools or control peptides (ViraFEST assay). Scientists ran DNA taken from cultured CD4+ T cells through the Oncomine TCR Beta short-read assay for sequencing. Via MiXCR, TCRdb re-called the PCR reads, giving one row per CDR3 protein. The data contain approximately 20,000 distinct CDR3 sequences, 45% to 60% of them singletons. Concerning this clonotype itself: Antigen specificity is unknown.

The sequenced sample consisted of CD4+ T cells from blood, cultured in vitro. This chain links TRBV11-2 with TRBJ1-5; D is uncertain. The TCR originated in a human donor who had recovered from COVID-19. CDR3 bases: TGTGCCAGCAGCTTAGAAGGGTGGCAGCCCCAGCATTTT. Translation: CASSLEGWQPQHF.